This is a list of T cell receptor beta chains from one sample in a study of blood T cell repertoires in COVID-19. The table came from immunoSEQ multiplex PCR; TCRdb's copy has only in-frame clones and leaves some out. The repertoire consists of 100,000 or so clones, with 85% to 90% occurring once and the leading ten covering approximately 12%. The sample consisted of peripheral blood. The receptors originated from a woman in her fifties or sixties in a cohort sampled during active or convalescent COVID-19. Both conserved end residues are part of each CDR3. D genes are given only for firm matches. Size values are once, few and many counts, or a class for expanded clones, and some rows have none.

CDR3aa: CASSPRWGGGGEAFF
CDR3nt: TGTGCCAGCAGTCCCCGATGGGGCGGGGGAGGTGAAGCTTTCTTT
j_gene: TRBJ1-1
v_gene: TRBV6-6
d_gene: NA
abundance: NA

CDR3aa: CSAPRGGLNGYTF
CDR3nt: TGCAGCGCCCCGCGAGGGGGATTGAATGGCTACACCTTC
j_gene: TRBJ1-2
v_gene: TRBV29-1
d_gene: NA
abundance: NA

CDR3aa: CASRQDSEAFF
CDR3nt: TGTGCCAGCAGACAGGACAGCGAAGCTTTCTTT
j_gene: TRBJ1-1
v_gene: TRBV7-9
d_gene: NA
abundance: few

CDR3aa: CAISAGQGAVGYTF
CDR3nt: TGTGCCATCAGTGCCGGACAGGGCGCTGTTGGCTACACCTTC
j_gene: TRBJ1-2
v_gene: TRBV10-3
d_gene: TRBD1
abundance: NA

CDR3aa: CATSFRQGYEQYF
CDR3nt: TGTGCCACCAGCTTTAGACAGGGGTACGAGCAGTACTTC
j_gene: TRBJ2-7
v_gene: TRBV15
d_gene: TRBD1
abundance: NA

CDR3aa: CASSEAMTGTYEQYF
CDR3nt: TGTGCCAGCAGTGAAGCTATGACAGGCACCTACGAGCAGTACTTC
j_gene: TRBJ2-7
v_gene: TRBV2
d_gene: NA
abundance: NA

CDR3aa: CASSFTGLPHEQFF
CDR3nt: TGTGCCAGCAGCTTCACGGGACTCCCCCATGAGCAGTTCTTC
j_gene: TRBJ2-1
v_gene: TRBV7-3
d_gene: NA
abundance: NA

CDR3aa: CASSTRTVATNEKLFF
CDR3nt: TGTGCCAGCAGCACCCGGACAGTTGCAACTAATGAAAAACTGTTTTTT
j_gene: TRBJ1-4
v_gene: TRBV11-2
d_gene: NA
abundance: NA

CDR3aa: CASILDRGGAYEQYF
CDR3nt: TGCGCCAGCATTTTAGACAGGGGGGGGGCCTACGAGCAGTACTTC
j_gene: TRBJ2-7
v_gene: TRBV10-1
d_gene: TRBD1
abundance: NA

CDR3aa: CSVGVGSNEQFF
CDR3nt: TGCAGCGTTGGTGTCGGTTCAAATGAGCAGTTCTTC
j_gene: TRBJ2-1
v_gene: TRBV29-1
d_gene: NA
abundance: NA

CDR3aa: CASSFGASTGTTDTQYF
CDR3nt: TGTGCCAGCAGTTTTGGGGCCTCAACAGGGACCACAGATACGCAGTATTTT
j_gene: TRBJ2-3
v_gene: TRBV27
d_gene: NA
abundance: NA

CDR3aa: CASSLGPSGGETQYF
CDR3nt: TGTGCCAGCAGCTTAGGGCCTAGCGGGGGAGAGACCCAGTACTTC
j_gene: TRBJ2-5
v_gene: TRBV11-2
d_gene: TRBD2
abundance: NA

CDR3aa: CASSPSTGLDLATEAFF
CDR3nt: TGTGCCAGCTCGCCCTCCACAGGGCTCGACCTGGCTACTGAAGCTTTCTTT
j_gene: TRBJ1-1
v_gene: TRBV18
d_gene: NA
abundance: NA

CDR3aa: CASSLGTGTNSPLHF
CDR3nt: TGTGCCAGCAGCTTGGGGACAGGGACGAATTCACCCCTCCACTTT
j_gene: TRBJ1-6
v_gene: TRBV11-3
d_gene: TRBD1
abundance: NA

CDR3aa: CASSPGLAGHDTQYF
CDR3nt: TGTGCCAGCAGCCCGGGACTAGCGGGGCACGATACGCAGTATTTT
j_gene: TRBJ2-3
v_gene: TRBV27
d_gene: TRBD2
abundance: NA

CDR3aa: CASSPMLLAGADTQYF
CDR3nt: TGTGCCAGCAGCCCCATGTTACTAGCCGGAGCAGATACGCAGTATTTT
j_gene: TRBJ2-3
v_gene: TRBV7-3
d_gene: NA
abundance: NA

CDR3aa: CASSLGGGSTYEQYF
CDR3nt: TGTGCCAGCAGCTTGGGCGGGGGCTCTACCTACGAGCAGTACTTC
j_gene: TRBJ2-7
v_gene: TRBV5-4
d_gene: NA
abundance: NA

CDR3aa: CASNSLVNTGELFF
CDR3nt: TGTGCCAGCAATTCCCTAGTGAACACCGGGGAGCTGTTTTTT
j_gene: TRBJ2-2
v_gene: TRBV28
d_gene: NA
abundance: NA

CDR3aa: CASSMTGSGNTIYF
CDR3nt: TGTGCCAGCAGCATGACTGGCTCTGGAAACACCATATATTTT
j_gene: TRBJ1-3
v_gene: TRBV7-8
d_gene: NA
abundance: NA

CDR3aa: CASSRGQGYGTDTQYF
CDR3nt: TGTGCCAGCAGCCGCGGACAGGGGTATGGCACAGATACGCAGTATTTT
j_gene: TRBJ2-3
v_gene: TRBV3-1/TRBV3-2
d_gene: TRBD1
abundance: NA

CDR3aa: CASSYSLAGETQYF
CDR3nt: TGTGCCAGCAGTTACTCGCTAGCGGGAGAGACCCAGTACTTC
j_gene: TRBJ2-5
v_gene: TRBV6-6
d_gene: TRBD2
abundance: NA

CDR3aa: CASSRDRFEQYF
CDR3nt: TGTGCCAGCAGCAGGGACAGATTCGAGCAGTACTTC
j_gene: TRBJ2-7
v_gene: TRBV5-5
d_gene: TRBD1
abundance: NA

CDR3aa: CASSTGDTGELFF
CDR3nt: TGCGCCAGTTCGACAGGGGACACCGGGGAGCTGTTTTTT
j_gene: TRBJ2-2
v_gene: TRBV5-1
d_gene: TRBD1
abundance: NA

CDR3aa: CSIRQGVNQPQHF
CDR3nt: TGCAGCATTCGACAGGGAGTCAATCAGCCCCAGCATTTT
j_gene: TRBJ1-5
v_gene: TRBV29-1
d_gene: TRBD1
abundance: once

CDR3aa: CASSWGTGGYEQYF
CDR3nt: TGCGCCAGCAGCTGGGGGACAGGGGGTTACGAGCAGTACTTC
j_gene: TRBJ2-7
v_gene: TRBV5-1
d_gene: TRBD1
abundance: NA

CDR3aa: CAISEKQGPYEQYF
CDR3nt: TGTGCCATCAGTGAGAAACAGGGCCCCTACGAGCAGTACTTC
j_gene: TRBJ2-7
v_gene: TRBV10-3
d_gene: NA
abundance: few

CDR3aa: CASSLREAKNIQYF
CDR3nt: TGTGCCAGCAGCCTGCGGGAGGCGAAAAACATTCAGTACTTC
j_gene: TRBJ2-4
v_gene: TRBV3-1/TRBV3-2
d_gene: TRBD2
abundance: NA

CDR3aa: CASRDRGYTIYF
CDR3nt: TGTGCCAGCCGGGACAGGGGGTACACCATATATTTT
j_gene: TRBJ1-3
v_gene: TRBV2
d_gene: TRBD1
abundance: NA

CDR3aa: CASSMDRDTEAFF
CDR3nt: TGTGCCAGCAGTATGGACAGGGACACTGAAGCTTTCTTT
j_gene: TRBJ1-1
v_gene: TRBV5-6
d_gene: TRBD1
abundance: few

CDR3aa: CASSSGESSYNSPLHF
CDR3nt: TGTGCCAGCAGTTCAGGGGAAAGCTCCTATAATTCACCCCTCCACTTT
j_gene: TRBJ1-6
v_gene: TRBV27
d_gene: NA
abundance: NA

CDR3aa: CASSQSLDNYGYTF
CDR3nt: TGCGCCAGCAGTCAATCGTTAGATAACTATGGCTACACCTTC
j_gene: TRBJ1-2
v_gene: TRBV23-1
d_gene: NA
abundance: NA

CDR3aa: CASRKQGRTEAFF
CDR3nt: TGTGCCAGCAGAAAACAGGGGCGGACTGAAGCTTTCTTT
j_gene: TRBJ1-1
v_gene: TRBV25-1
d_gene: TRBD1
abundance: NA

CDR3aa: CASSQGDGELFF
CDR3nt: TGTGCCAGCAGTCAAGGGGACGGGGAGCTGTTTTTT
j_gene: TRBJ2-2
v_gene: TRBV9
d_gene: NA
abundance: NA

CDR3aa: CASREAGHSNQPQHF
CDR3nt: TGTGCCAGCAGGGAGGCGGGTCATAGCAATCAGCCCCAGCATTTT
j_gene: TRBJ1-5
v_gene: TRBV2
d_gene: NA
abundance: NA

CDR3aa: CASSLWWRPGTGELFF
CDR3nt: TGTGCCAGCAGCTTATGGTGGCGGCCGGGGACCGGGGAGCTGTTTTTT
j_gene: TRBJ2-2
v_gene: TRBV7-9
d_gene: NA
abundance: NA

CDR3aa: CASSLTGGLETQYF
CDR3nt: TGTGCCAGCAGCCTGACAGGGGGCCTGGAGACCCAGTACTTC
j_gene: TRBJ2-5
v_gene: TRBV28
d_gene: TRBD1
abundance: NA

CDR3aa: CSAPSRDTQYF
CDR3nt: TGCAGTGCGCCCTCTCGGGATACGCAGTATTTT
j_gene: TRBJ2-3
v_gene: TRBV20-1
d_gene: NA
abundance: NA

CDR3aa: CASSEASYGYTF
CDR3nt: TGTGCCAGCAGTGAAGCCTCCTATGGCTACACCTTC
j_gene: TRBJ1-2
v_gene: TRBV2
d_gene: NA
abundance: NA

CDR3aa: CASSLGILSTFGEQFF
CDR3nt: TGCGCCAGCAGCTTGGGCATACTATCCACATTCGGTGAGCAGTTCTTC
j_gene: TRBJ2-1
v_gene: TRBV5-1
d_gene: NA
abundance: once

CDR3aa: CASSEVRTGSGNTIYF
CDR3nt: TGTGCCAGCAGTGAAGTAAGGACAGGCTCTGGAAACACCATATATTTT
j_gene: TRBJ1-3
v_gene: TRBV6-1
d_gene: TRBD1
abundance: once

CDR3aa: CSASPPHHQETQYF
CDR3nt: TGCAGTGCTAGTCCCCCACACCACCAAGAGACCCAGTACTTC
j_gene: TRBJ2-5
v_gene: TRBV20-1
d_gene: NA
abundance: NA

CDR3aa: CASSHDRENTEAFF
CDR3nt: TGTGCCAGCAGCCATGATCGGGAGAACACTGAAGCTTTCTTT
j_gene: TRBJ1-1
v_gene: TRBV3-1/TRBV3-2
d_gene: NA
abundance: NA

CDR3aa: CASSLEEVEAFF
CDR3nt: TGTGCCAGCAGCTTAGAGGAGGTTGAAGCTTTCTTT
j_gene: TRBJ1-1
v_gene: TRBV7-9
d_gene: NA
abundance: NA

CDR3aa: CASSLRRGGNSPLHF
CDR3nt: TGTGCCAGCAGCCTTCGTCGGGGGGGAAATTCACCCCTCCACTTT
j_gene: TRBJ1-6
v_gene: TRBV7-3
d_gene: NA
abundance: NA

CDR3aa: CASSVGRGRANTIYF
CDR3nt: TGTGCCAGCAGCGTAGGCAGGGGCCGAGCCAACACCATATATTTT
j_gene: TRBJ1-3
v_gene: TRBV9
d_gene: NA
abundance: NA

CDR3aa: CATSDLGADPGGSVPDTQYF
CDR3nt: TGTGCCACCAGTGATTTGGGTGCGGATCCTGGCGGGAGTGTCCCAGATACGCAGTATTTT
j_gene: TRBJ2-3
v_gene: TRBV24-1
d_gene: TRBD2
abundance: NA

CDR3aa: CTSSQELADQETQYF
CDR3nt: TGCACCAGCAGCCAAGAACTAGCGGACCAAGAGACCCAGTACTTC
j_gene: TRBJ2-5
v_gene: TRBV1
d_gene: NA
abundance: NA

CDR3aa: CASSLGSNEKLFF
CDR3nt: TGTGCCAGCAGCTTAGGTAGTAATGAAAAACTGTTTTTT
j_gene: TRBJ1-4
v_gene: TRBV11-2
d_gene: NA
abundance: NA

CDR3aa: CASSPGTGHYGYTF
CDR3nt: TGTGCCAGCTCACCAGGGACAGGTCACTATGGCTACACCTTC
j_gene: TRBJ1-2
v_gene: TRBV18
d_gene: TRBD1
abundance: NA